This T cell receptor (beta chain) is drawn from a study of cytomegalovirus exposure and HLA in healthy donors. Study results and limitations: A prior analysis recorded that most TCR beta V segments were productive about 90% or about 30% of the time. The study assumed roughly uniform donor sequencing depth for presence/absence analyses. Later work found most CMV-associated TCR beta chains apparently HLA-restricted.

The PCR employed 60 Vbeta primers together with 13 Jbeta primers. Some clones are missing from TCRdb's copy, which holds only in-frame ones; the method was immunoSEQ multiplex PCR. The repertoire has 150,000 to 250,000 clones, 70% to 85% of them found once; the top ten carry approximately 4.7%. This clone was found a few times. The antigen is undetermined. Donors were nominally healthy when sampled, though unrecorded immune exposures were likely. Per the germline V gene, CDR1 is ENHRY and CDR2 is SYGVKD. CDR3 length: 15 residues. V shed 6 bases, J shed 4 bases, and the junction held 5 bases outside the gene matches.

The genes are TRBV10-3 and TRBJ2-3; TRBD2 matches 12 bases. The receptor comes from a woman aged 30 to 39 in good health and CMV-seropositive. Sample: PBMCs. CDR3 loop: CAIRASGRGADTQYF. CDR3 nucleotide sequence: TGTGCCATCAGAGCTAGCGGGAGGGGCGCAGATACGCAGTATTTT.